One sample yielded the 32 T cell receptor beta chains listed below, sequenced in a study of cytomegalovirus exposure and HLA in healthy donors. The primer mix had 60 Vbeta and 13 Jbeta primers. The method was immunoSEQ multiplex PCR; TCRdb's version includes in-frame clones alone and lacks a portion of them. There are approximately 100,000 clones in the sample; approximately 80% occur only once, and 1.2% lies in the top ten. The sample comprised PBMCs. The receptors come from a woman younger than 30 in good health and CMV-seronegative.

This clone turned up a few times. The V and J genes are TRBV30 and TRBJ2-3, with 14 bases fitting TRBD2. Germline CDR1 GTSNPN, CDR2 SVGIG (reference sequence). This CDR3 is built from 18 residues. V trimming: 4 bases; J trimming: 2 bases; junction bases outside the gene matches: 11. CDR3 sequence reads: CAWNGLAGGLRHTDTQYF. CDR3 nucleotides: TGTGCCTGGAACGGACTAGCGGGAGGACTCCGCCACACAGATACGCAGTATTTT.

This sequence joins TRBV6-1 and TRBJ1-2; no clear D gene. Germline V gene sequence: CDR1 MNHNS, CDR2 SASEGT. The CDR3 runs to 13 residues. Trimming took off 2 bases at V and 5 bases at J, with 9 bases between the two ends. CDR3 sequence: CASSEIQRYGYTF. The CDR3 coding sequence is TGTGCCAGCAGTGAAATACAGCGGTATGGCTACACCTTC.

The rearrangement joins TRBV2 to TRBJ2-2, with 8 nucleotides matching TRBD2. This CDR3 has 13 residues. Germline lookup yields CDR1 SNHLY and CDR2 FYNNEI. Trimming removed 8 bases from V and 7 bases from J; junction bases left unmatched: 6. The CDR3 DNA reads TGTGCCAGCGGGGTCCTAGCGGGCGGGGAGCTGTTTTTT. Its protein is CASGVLAGGELFF.

The chain couples TRBV5-1 to TRBJ2-7; D is perhaps TRBD2 (5 bases). The CDR3 sequence is 14 residues long. CDR1 is SGHRS and CDR2 is YFSETQ in the germline V gene. V lost 1 base, J lost 4 bases, and 12 bases lay in between. Written as DNA, the CDR3 is TGCGCCAGCAGCTTGATTGAGGGCGGGTACGAGCAGTACTTC. Translating it yields CASSLIEGGYEQYF.

The chain has TRBV6-6 and TRBJ2-1; TRBD2 might be the D (6 bases). The CDR3 covers 14 residues. Between the trimmed V and J ends, which lost 8 bases and 0 bases, there was a span of 11 bases. Looked up from germline, CDR1 is MNHNY and CDR2 is SVGAGI (reference sequence). The CDR3 sequence: CASSGGDSYNEQFF. The DNA of the CDR3 is TGTGCCAGCTCAGGCGGGGACTCCTACAATGAGCAGTTCTTC.

The chain carries TRBV6-5 and TRBJ1-2; 8 positions agree with TRBD1. CDR3 length: 13 amino acids. The germline V gene has CDR1 MNHEY and CDR2 SVGAGI. Trimming removed 4 bases from V and 7 bases from J; junction bases left unmatched: 5. CDR3 bases: TGTGCCAGCAGTTCCCCCGGGACAGGTGGCTACACCTTC. It encodes CASSSPGTGGYTF.

The rearrangement links TRBV18 to TRBJ2-7, with 8 nucleotides matching TRBD2. Germline assignment: CDR1 KGHSH and CDR2 LQKENI. This CDR3 region has 13 residues. V lost 5 bases to trimming and J lost 2 bases; unmatched junction nucleotides: 2. The CDR3 reads CASSWREAYEQYF. CDR3 in DNA: TGTGCCAGCTCATGGCGGGAGGCCTACGAGCAGTACTTC.

This clone has more than one count but fewer than ten. This rearrangement joins TRBV7-2 to TRBJ1-4; 10 bases are a match to TRBD1. CDR1 is SGHTA, CDR2 FQGNSA, per germline. The V and J ends lost 0 bases and 7 bases, in that order; junction bases with no gene match: 17. CDR3 size: 20 residues. CDR3 bases: TGTGCCAGCAGCTTAGCAAGGACAGGGGGTCGAAATTGGCAGTGTGAAAAACTGTTTTTT. This sequence encodes CASSLARTGGRNWQCEKLFF.

V and J are TRBV7-9 and TRBJ1-1, with a tentative D call TRBD1 (6 bases). V was pared by 4 bases and J by 7 bases, with 16 bases between. The CDR3 has 14 residues. Per germline, CDR1 SEHNR and CDR2 FQNEAQ (reference sequence). CDR3 bases: TGTGCCAGCAGCTCGATTGTGGCCAGGGGTGAAGCTTTCTTT. It codes for CASSSIVARGEAFF.

V and J are TRBV27 and TRBJ2-5, with TRBD1 as a possible D gene (5 bases). Germline V gene lookup returns CDR1 MNHEY and CDR2 SMNVEV (reference sequence). Trimming left V 5 bases short and J 9 bases short, with 19 bases between. This CDR3 contains 14 residues. CDR3 bases: TGTGCCAGCAGTCCGAAACCGGGCCCCAGGGCCCAGTACTTC. It encodes CASSPKPGPRAQYF.

This chain connects TRBV27 to TRBJ2-7; D remains unclear. Per germline, CDR1 MNHEY and CDR2 SMNVEV (reference sequence). The CDR3 totals 13 residues. The V end lost 0 bases, the J end lost 4 bases, and 7 bases lay between the germline ends. The CDR3 loop reads CASSLSETYEQYF. CDR3 bases: TGTGCCAGCAGTTTATCGGAGACTTACGAGCAGTACTTC.

V is TRBV4-2 and J is TRBJ2-5; 8 bases fit TRBD2. The CDR3 contains 14 residues. The germline gives CDR1 LGHNA, CDR2 YNFKEQ. V dropped 1 base and J dropped 5; count of bases not matched to a gene: 3. Written as DNA, the CDR3 is TGTGCCAGCAGCCAAGGACGGGGGGGGGAGACCCAGTACTTC. Translated: CASSQGRGGETQYF.

The genes are TRBV6-5 and TRBJ1-3, with unresolved D. The CDR3 runs 15 residues. Germline V lookup: CDR1 MNHEY, CDR2 SVGAGI. The V end lost 5 bases, the J end lost 2 bases, and 13 bases lay between the germline ends. CDR3 loop: CASSRTYTTGNTIYF. CDR3 bases: TGTGCCAGCAGTCGGACTTATACCACTGGAAACACCATATATTTT.

The chain couples TRBV2 to TRBJ1-2, with D hard to call. V lost 0 bases to trimming and J lost 3 bases, with 20 bases between them. The CDR3 loop spans 18 amino acids. CDR1 SNHLY and CDR2 FYNNEI come from the germline V gene. The CDR3 reads CASSEALYITRKDYGYTF. As DNA, the CDR3 is TGTGCCAGCAGTGAAGCGCTTTATATTACAAGAAAAGACTATGGCTACACCTTC.

This rearrangement joins TRBV30 to TRBJ1-1; no definite D call. V was clipped by 0 bases and J by 6 bases, with 8 bases between them. Germline CDR1 and CDR2: GTSNPN and SVGIG (reference sequence). The CDR3 consists of 12 residues. DNA for the CDR3: TGTGCCTGGAGTGTAGACATTCCTGAAGCTTTCTTT. It translates to CAWSVDIPEAFF.

The chain links TRBV4-3 to TRBJ1-1, with 7 bases fitting TRBD1. V was clipped by 0 bases and J by 6 bases; unmatched bases: 1. The CDR3 extends over 13 amino acids. The V gene's germline CDR1 is LGHNA and CDR2 YSLEER. CDR3 nucleotides: TGCGCCAGCAGCCAAGAGACAGGGTCTGAAGCTTTCTTT. This translates into CASSQETGSEAFF.

About this clone itself: The same CDR3 also results from other DNA sequences found in this sample. The genes are TRBV9 and TRBJ2-2; TRBD2 aligns across 12 bases. The CDR3 totals 18 residues. V lost 0 bases, J lost 0 bases, and 3 bases stayed unmatched. The V gene's germline CDR1 is SGDLS and CDR2 YYNGEE. The CDR3 is CASSVALAGGPNTGELFF. CDR3 nucleotide sequence: TGTGCCAGCAGCGTAGCGCTAGCGGGAGGGCCGAACACCGGGGAGCTGTTTTTT.

This rearrangement joins TRBV11-2 to TRBJ2-5; D gene uncertain. This CDR3 region has 14 residues. V lost 1 base and J 4 bases, leaving 10 bases between the germline ends. Germline V gene lookup returns CDR1 SGHAT and CDR2 FQNNGV. Here the CDR3 reads CASSLGAFAETQYF. CDR3 in DNA: TGTGCCAGCAGCTTAGGGGCCTTCGCAGAGACCCAGTACTTC.

V is TRBV7-3 and J is TRBJ2-1, with TRBD1 identical over 7 bases. CDR3 length: 16 amino acids. V was pared by 6 bases and J by 9 bases, with 17 bases of the junction left unmatched. Germline V CDR1 and CDR2: SGHTA, FQGTGA. The CDR3 protein is CASSPQTGTPHSEQFF. CDR3 nucleotides: TGTGCCAGCAGTCCCCAGACAGGGACACCCCACAGTGAGCAGTTCTTC.

This clone has more than one count but fewer than ten. The chain couples TRBV7-9 to TRBJ2-1; possibly TRBD1 for D (5 bases). V gave up 0 bases and J gave up 8 bases, with 8 bases separating them. In germline, CDR1 is SEHNR, CDR2 FQNEAQ (reference sequence). The CDR3 has 13 amino acids. CDR3 region: CASSLARGDEQFF. CDR3 coding DNA: TGTGCCAGCAGCTTAGCTAGGGGTGATGAGCAGTTCTTC. The full variable domain, its missing parts supplied by reference TRBV7-9 and TRBJ2-1, is DTGVSQNPRHKITKRGQNVTFRCDPISEHNRLYWYRQTLGQGPEFLTYFQNEAQLEKSRLLSDRFSAERPKGSFSTLEIQRTEQGDSAMYLCASSLARGDEQFFGPGTRLTVL.

This clone is a singleton in its sample. The chain employs TRBV2 and TRBJ2-7, with 7 bases that match TRBD1. Unmatched junction bases numbered 11, after V lost 7 bases and J lost 5 bases. CDR1 is SNHLY and CDR2 is FYNNEI in the germline V gene. The length of the CDR3 is 14 residues. The DNA of the CDR3 is TGTGCCAGCACTGGGAAGACAGGGATGAACGAGCAGTACTTC. Translating gives CASTGKTGMNEQYF.

The chain combines TRBV9 with TRBJ1-2; a possible D gene is TRBD1 (5 bases). The germline V and J ends were trimmed by 0 bases and 6 bases, with 12 bases remaining between them. Germline loops: CDR1 SGDLS, CDR2 YYNGEE. This CDR3 has 14 residues. The CDR3 sequence: CASSVEAGRNGYTF. The CDR3 nucleotides read TGTGCCAGCAGCGTAGAGGCAGGGAGGAATGGCTACACCTTC.

This clone showed up just a few times. This chain links TRBV6-5 with TRBJ1-6; 7 bases fit TRBD1. The CDR3 runs 13 residues. The ends lost 11 bases at V and 10 bases at J; junction bases unmatched: 11. Germline V gene lookup returns CDR1 MNHEY and CDR2 SVGAGI. The DNA of the CDR3 is TGTGCCGCTAGACAGGGTTTATCCTCACCCCTCCACTTT. This codes for CAARQGLSSPLHF.

V usage is TRBV5-5 and J usage is TRBJ1-1; D not resolved. Germline lookup yields CDR1 SGHKS and CDR2 YYEKEE (reference sequence). The CDR3 contains 13 residues. Trimming took off 1 base at V and 6 bases at J, with 10 bases between the two ends. The CDR3 sequence: CASSLLKYSEAFF. For the CDR3, the DNA is TGTGCCAGCAGCTTGTTGAAGTACTCTGAAGCTTTCTTT.

The gene calls are TRBV5-5 and TRBJ2-7, with 7 bases aligning to TRBD2. V dropped 4 bases and J dropped 1; count of bases not matched to a gene: 5. Germline CDR1 SGHKS, CDR2 YYEKEE (reference sequence). This CDR3 comprises 14 residues. The CDR3, as DNA: TGTGCCAGCAGCGTTTCGGGACTATCCTACGAGCAGTACTTC. This codes for CASSVSGLSYEQYF.

The chain links TRBV14 to TRBJ1-2; the D is unclear. This CDR3 spans 15 amino acids. Germline assignment: CDR1 SGHDN and CDR2 FVKESK. V lost 1 base, J lost 7 bases, and 16 bases lay in between. CDR3 loop: CASSQASGGRFGYTF. The CDR3 coding sequence is TGTGCCAGCAGCCAAGCGTCTGGAGGGCGTTTTGGCTACACCTTC.

The genes are TRBV27 and TRBJ2-7; D remains ambiguous. This CDR3 region has 13 residues. Germline assignment: CDR1 MNHEY and CDR2 SMNVEV (reference sequence). V lost 2 bases and J lost 1, with 6 bases in between. CDR3 residues: CASSLVESYEQYF. The CDR3 DNA reads TGTGCCAGCAGTTTAGTAGAGTCCTACGAGCAGTACTTC.

In the case of this clone: Distinct nucleotide sequences in the sample also encode this CDR3. V gene TRBV2 combines with J gene TRBJ2-3; 7 bases are shared with TRBD1. This CDR3 spans 15 amino acids. With V trimmed by 6 bases and J by 6 bases, 12 bases remained unmatched. Germline assignment: CDR1 SNHLY and CDR2 FYNNEI. The CDR3 nucleotides are TGTGCCAGCAGGGAGACAGGGTGGGGGACGGATACGCAGTATTTT. As protein: CASRETGWGTDTQYF.

The V and J genes are TRBV5-4 and TRBJ2-3; D remains ambiguous. The CDR3 runs 13 residues. V lost 3 bases, J lost 2 bases, and 7 bases lay in between. Germline V lookup: CDR1 SGHNT, CDR2 YYREEE (reference sequence). The CDR3 sequence is CASSSGYTDTQYF. The CDR3 DNA reads TGTGCCAGCAGCTCGGGTTACACAGATACGCAGTATTTT.

The sample holds a few counts of this clone. This chain joins TRBV18 and TRBJ1-5; TRBD1 is a possible D gene (5 bases). The germline V gene has CDR1 KGHSH and CDR2 LQKENI. V lost 2 bases, J lost 7 bases, and 9 bases lay in between. CDR3 length: 13 amino acids. In nucleotides, the CDR3 is TGTGCCAGCTCACCATCCGGGGGACAGCCCCAGCATTTT. Protein sequence: CASSPSGGQPQHF.

The rearrangement links TRBV28 to TRBJ1-2; 10 nucleotides line up with TRBD1. Per germline, CDR1 MDHEN and CDR2 SYDVKM. Unmatched junction bases numbered 9, after V lost 7 bases and J lost 7 bases. CDR3 length: 14 amino acids. CDR3 sequence reads: CASTESGQGGGYTF. CDR3 nucleotides: TGTGCCAGCACCGAATCAGGACAGGGGGGTGGCTACACCTTC.

The chain is built from TRBV30 and TRBJ2-5, with 8 nucleotides matching TRBD1. The DNA end lines up better with TRBJ2-7; the J call may be wrong. Germline V CDR1 and CDR2: GTSNPN, SVGIG (reference sequence). The CDR3 totals 12 residues. The CDR3 loop reads CAWGTGDYEQYF. Written as DNA, the CDR3 is TGTGCCTGGGGGACAGGAGATTACGAGCAGTACTTC.